Presented here are 16 T cell receptor beta chains from one specimen sequenced in a study of shared clonotypes between healthy human individuals. Assay used: immunoSEQ multiplex PCR; TCRdb lists only in-frame clones, some missing. The data show millions of clones, over 85% seen once. The specimen sequenced was naive CD4+ T cells from PBMCs. Specified subset: CD45RA+ positively selected. These receptors all come from a man younger than 35 in good health. Some clones in this sample may be carry-over from other donors' samples.

The chain uses TRBV5-1 and TRBJ2-3; 8 bases line up with TRBD1. After removal of 5 bases from V and 1 base from J, the junction contained 3 bases not matched to a gene. The length of the CDR3 is 14 residues. Per germline, CDR1 SGHRS and CDR2 YFSETQ. CDR3 sequence (DNA): TGCGCCAGCAGACGGGGACAGGGCACAGATACGCAGTATTTT. Encoded protein: CASRRGQGTDTQYF.

J is TRBJ1-4 and V is TRBV5-1, with 8 bases fitting TRBD1. The V gene's germline CDR1 is SGHRS and CDR2 YFSETQ. This CDR3 is built from 15 residues. The junction had 10 bases not matched to a gene; V was cut back by 4 bases and J by 8 bases. CDR3 region: CASSRSGGDYEKLFF. The CDR3 DNA sequence: TGCGCCAGCAGCCGGTCAGGGGGCGACTACGAAAAACTGTTTTTT.

The chain employs TRBV28 and TRBJ2-6, with 7 positions matching TRBD2. The V gene's germline CDR1 is MDHEN and CDR2 SYDVKM. V lost 5 bases and J lost 4; bases outside the gene matches: 8. This CDR3 has 16 residues. The CDR3 sequence: CASSRQREAGANVLTF. CDR3 nucleotides: TGTGCCAGCAGTAGACAACGGGAGGCCGGGGCCAACGTCCTGACTTTC.

Note on this clone: Other DNA sequences of this sample code for an identical CDR3. V is TRBV18 and J is TRBJ2-2; TRBD1 agrees at 9 bases. This CDR3 contains 13 residues. CDR1 is KGHSH, CDR2 LQKENI, per germline. V trimming: 5 bases; J trimming: 6 bases; junction bases outside the gene matches: 1. CDR3 sequence (DNA): TGTGCCAGCTCAAGGGACAGGGCCGGGGAGCTGTTTTTT. This translates into CASSRDRAGELFF.

This sequence joins TRBV5-1 and TRBJ2-1, with D perhaps TRBD1 or TRBD2 (5 bases each). With 4 bases removed from V and 9 bases from J, the gap between germline ends came to 11 bases. Germline CDR1 is SGHRS and CDR2 is YFSETQ. CDR3 length: 12 amino acids. The CDR3 protein is CASSPVGGEQFF. In DNA, the CDR3 is TGCGCCAGCAGCCCAGTTGGGGGTGAGCAGTTCTTC. Complete variable domain (other parts from reference TRBV5-1 and TRBJ2-1): KAGVTQTPRYLIKTRGQQVTLSCSPISGHRSVSWYQQTPGQGLQFLFEYFSETQRNKGNFPGRFSGRQFSNSRSEMNVSTLELGDSALYLCASSPVGGEQFFGPGTRLTVL.

This sequence joins TRBV29-1 and TRBJ2-7, with 9 bases matching TRBD1. The J segment lost 3 bases and the V segment lost 0 bases, leaving 6 bases of the junction unmatched. Germline V lookup: CDR1 SQVTM, CDR2 ANQGSEA. The CDR3 sequence is 15 residues long. The CDR3 bases are TGCAGCGTTGAAGATTGGGGACAGGGACTCTACGAGCAGTACTTC. It codes for CSVEDWGQGLYEQYF.

As concerns this clone: A junction end diverges from the germline sequence, so it may reflect a read error. As DNA, the CDR3 is TGCGCCAGCGGCTTGGCACCGGGGAACACTGAAGCTTTCTTT. This translates into CASGLAPGNTEAFF. The chain uses TRBV5-1 and TRBJ1-1; D uncertain. The CDR3 contains 14 residues. Germline V CDR1 and CDR2: SGHRS, YFSETQ.

This chain's CDR3 is CASSGGAVSQETQYF. CDR3 nucleotides: TGTGCCAGCAGCGGGGGGGCAGTTAGCCAAGAGACCCAGTACTTC. The chain uses TRBV5-8 and TRBJ2-5, with D tentatively TRBD2 (7 bases). The CDR3 has 15 amino acids. V dropped 4 bases and J dropped 1 base, with 14 bases sitting between them. Germline V CDR1 and CDR2: SGHTS, YDEGEE.

The V gene is TRBV4-3, the J gene TRBJ2-2, with a possible D match to TRBD1 (5 bases). The CDR3 contains 15 residues. Germline assignment: CDR1 LGHNA and CDR2 YSLEER. Trimming stripped 1 base from V and 6 bases from J, with 12 bases between. CDR3 amino acids: CASSQGGDWAGELFF. The CDR3 DNA reads as TGCGCCAGCAGCCAAGGGGGCGATTGGGCCGGGGAGCTGTTTTTT.

V usage is TRBV7-2 and J usage is TRBJ1-1; D gene uncertain. CDR1 is SGHTA, CDR2 FQGNSA, per germline. The CDR3 totals 11 residues. The ends were cut back, 5 bases at V and 7 bases at J, with 8 bases in the middle. The DNA for the CDR3 is TGTGCCAGCAGCCTTGAGGGTGAAGCTTTCTTT. This sequence encodes CASSLEGEAFF.

This chain joins TRBV6-5 and TRBJ2-1; D possibly corresponds to TRBD2 (6 bases). The germline V gene encodes CDR1 MNHEY and CDR2 SVGAGI. The CDR3 loop spans 14 amino acids. Trimming stripped 6 bases from V and 12 bases from J, with 21 bases between. The CDR3 DNA follows: TGTGCCAGCAGCCCCCGGGAGCGGAGCACGGGGCAGTTCTTC. It yields the protein CASSPRERSTGQFF.

V usage is TRBV5-1 and J usage is TRBJ1-3; D call uncertain. V lost 0 bases to trimming and J lost 4 bases, with 8 bases between them. The germline V gene encodes CDR1 SGHRS and CDR2 YFSETQ. CDR3 length: 14 residues. The CDR3 DNA reads TGCGCCAGCAGCTTGGGGGATGCCGGAAACACCATATATTTT. Residues: CASSLGDAGNTIYF.

The chain uses TRBV28 and TRBJ1-3, with no clear D. The V end lost 8 bases, the J end lost 4 bases, and 9 bases lay between the germline ends. The germline V gene encodes CDR1 MDHEN and CDR2 SYDVKM. The CDR3 spans 12 residues. CDR3 sequence (DNA): TGTGCCAGCTTCTCTCGGGGAAACACCATATATTTT. It is translated as CASFSRGNTIYF. The full variable domain, in which reference TRBV28 and TRBJ1-3 provide the parts outside the CDR3, is DVKVTQSSRYLVKRTGEKVFLECVQDMDHENMFWYRQDPGLGLRLIYFSYDVKMKEKGDIPEGYSVSREKKERFSLILESASTNQTSMYLCASFSRGNTIYFGEGSWLTVV.

The chain has TRBV5-1 and TRBJ2-5, with 8 nucleotides matching TRBD2. V was pared by 4 bases and J by 3 bases, with 5 bases of the junction left unmatched. The CDR3 loop spans 14 amino acids. Germline CDR1 SGHRS, CDR2 YFSETQ. CDR3 in amino acids: CASSTGGAEETQYF. CDR3 bases: TGCGCCAGCAGCACCGGGGGGGCAGAAGAGACCCAGTACTTC.

This chain connects TRBV27 to TRBJ1-5, with D perhaps TRBD1 (5 bases). The germline V gene encodes CDR1 MNHEY and CDR2 SMNVEV (reference sequence). V lost 8 bases and J 7 bases, leaving 18 bases between the germline ends. The CDR3 has 14 amino acids. The CDR3 bases are TGTGCCAGCTGCCGAACGGGGCAAGAGCAGCCCCAGCATTTT. Translated, it gives CASCRTGQEQPQHF.

The J gene is TRBJ1-1, the V gene TRBV28; D remains unclear. V dropped 3 bases and J dropped 2 bases, with 19 bases sitting between them. The CDR3 loop spans 17 amino acids. Germline CDR1 is MDHEN and CDR2 is SYDVKM. In DNA, the CDR3 is TGTGCCAGCAGTTTTGCGGTCGGAGGAGAAGGTAACACTGAAGCTTTCTTT. As protein: CASSFAVGGEGNTEAFF.